Each of the 5 T cell receptor beta chains below was sequenced from the same sample in a study of blood T cell repertoires in COVID-19 (dated by TCRdb to the early 2020s). Receptor amplification or capture employed the immunoSEQ multiplex PCR assay. Entries here come from immuneACCESS through TCRdb and include only in-frame sequences with V and J called. Some clones fail to appear in such tables; in the studies checked, an unresolved V gene covers under half of the shortfall, and the cause of the remainder is unknown. Here the sample has 150,000 to 200,000 clones; approximately 83% occur a single time. The ten largest clones take up under 9.5% of the sample. The sequencing sample was made of peripheral blood. Every receptor here comes from a man aged 45-65 years with active or convalescent COVID-19.

The V call is TRBV14, the J call TRBJ2-1; TRBD1 matches at 9 bases. This CDR3 comprises 15 residues. CDR1 SGHDN and CDR2 FVKESK come from the germline V gene. V lost 0 bases, J lost 7 bases, and 4 bases stayed unmatched. The CDR3 region is CASSQEQGALNEQFF. In DNA form, the CDR3 reads TGTGCCAGCAGCCAAGAACAGGGGGCGCTTAATGAGCAGTTCTTC.

For the CDR3, the DNA is TGTGCCAGCAGTTACACGACAGGGCAGGGAGAGACCCAGTACTTC. Its protein product is CASSYTTGQGETQYF. The V call is TRBV6-5, the J call TRBJ2-5; 7 bases map to TRBD1. This CDR3 contains 15 residues. The V gene's germline CDR1 is MNHEY and CDR2 SVGAGI. Trimming removed 2 bases from V and 4 bases from J; junction bases left unmatched: 7.

The chain links TRBV12-3 or TRBV12-4 to TRBJ1-5, with D uncertain. The CDR3 has 13 residues. V dropped 6 bases and J dropped 4 bases, with 10 bases sitting between them. This CDR3 reads CASSQSINQPQHF. In DNA, the CDR3 is TGTGCCAGCAGCCAATCCATTAATCAGCCCCAGCATTTT.

This chain uses TRBV7-2 with TRBJ2-7; weak D call: TRBD2 (5 bases). The germline V gene has CDR1 SGHTA and CDR2 FQGNSA. The CDR3 loop spans 15 amino acids. The V and J ends lost 4 bases and 2 bases respectively, with 15 bases between them. In nucleotides, the CDR3 is TGTGCCAGCAGCTCCCACCACCGGGGAACCTACGAGCAGTACTTC. Residues: CASSSHHRGTYEQYF.

CDR3 loop: CASSEQATNTEAFF. Written as DNA, the CDR3 is TGCGCCAGCAGCGAACAGGCCACGAACACTGAAGCTTTCTTT. The chain combines TRBV5-1 with TRBJ1-1, with D possibly matching TRBD1 (5 bases). CDR3 length equals 14 residues. Germline V gene sequence: CDR1 SGHRS, CDR2 YFSETQ. Trimming shortened V by 4 bases and J by 1 base, and 11 bases separated the two germline ends.